A selection of T cell receptor beta chains follows, all from one sample in a study of cytomegalovirus exposure and HLA in healthy donors. Profiled with immunoSEQ multiplex PCR; TCRdb holds only in-frame clones, not every one. Its table lists about 210,000 clones. The sequenced sample was PBMCs. The receptors derive from a woman aged 25 to 39 in good health and CMV-seropositive. The CDR3 runs from the conserved cysteine through the conserved F or W. A D gene is named only where the DNA matches it firmly.

j_call v_call d_call cdr3_nt cdr3_aa
TRBJ1-2 TRBV5-6 TRBD1 TGTGCCAGCAGCCAGACAGGGAACTATGGCTACACCTTC CASSQTGNYGYTF
TRBJ1-2 TRBV6-5 . TGTGCCAGCAGTACCTCCGGAGGGCTCTATGGCTACACCTTC CASSTSGGLYGYTF
TRBJ1-4 TRBV9 . TGTGCCAGCACCGGACATCTAAATGAAAAACTGTTTTTT CASTGHLNEKLFF
TRBJ2-7 TRBV15 . TGTGCCACCAGCATCCTCCTCGCGGCGGCCTACGAGCAGTACTTC CATSILLAAAYEQYF
TRBJ2-7 TRBV5-4 TRBD1 TGTGCCAGCAGCTCCGGGACAGGGGCCTACGAGCAGTACTTC CASSSGTGAYEQYF
TRBJ2-1 TRBV4-1 . TGCGCCAGCAGCCAAGGGGGGGGGCGGTCCTACAATGAGCAGTTCTTC CASSQGGGRSYNEQFF
TRBJ2-5 TRBV5-1 . TGCGCCAGCAGCGCCCTACAGGGACCCTTGGAGCAGTACTTC CASSALQGPLEQYF
TRBJ1-6 TRBV5-1 . TGCGCCAGCAGCTTGGACACAGGCCCTAATTCACCCCTCCACTTT CASSLDTGPNSPLHF
TRBJ2-5 TRBV7-2 . TGTGCCAGCACTAACCCACAGCAAGAGACCCAGTACTTC CASTNPQQETQYF
TRBJ2-2 TRBV2 TRBD1 TGTGCCAGCAATGTACAGGGGGCCGGGGAGCTGTTTTTT CASNVQGAGELFF
TRBJ2-3 TRBV5-1 TRBD2 TGCGCCAGCACCTCCCCGGCGGGACTAAACACAGATACGCAGTATTTT CASTSPAGLNTDTQYF
TRBJ2-1 TRBV10-1 TRBD1 TGCGCCAGCAGTCGGGCGACAGGGGGATTAGATGAGCAGTTCTTC CASSRATGGLDEQFF
TRBJ1-2 TRBV20-1 . TGCAGTGCTAGGGGGGGAGGCTACACCTTC CSARGGGYTF
TRBJ2-1 TRBV9 . TGTGCCAGCAGCGCCGATGGCGGGTACAATGAGCAGTTCTTC CASSADGGYNEQFF
TRBJ2-2 TRBV2 . TGTGCCAGCAGGGACAGGCGGGATCCCACCGGGGAGCTGTTTTTT CASRDRRDPTGELFF
TRBJ1-2 TRBV6-5 . TGTGCCAGCAGTTCCGGTTTAGGGGAGGGCTATGGCTACACCTTC CASSSGLGEGYGYTF
TRBJ2-2 TRBV5-1 TRBD2 TGCGCCAGCAGCTTGCTAGCGGGGGGGCCCGGGGAGCTGTTTTTT CASSLLAGGPGELFF
TRBJ1-2 TRBV29-1 . TGCAGCGCCCAGGACTATGGCTACACCTTC CSAQDYGYTF
TRBJ1-5 TRBV28 . TGTGCCAGTGAAGACAGCCCCAATCAGCCCCAGCATTTT CASEDSPNQPQHF
TRBJ2-4 TRBV4-3 TRBD1 TGCGCCAGCAGCCAAGAAGGGGGCGGGCAGTACTTC CASSQEGGGQYF
TRBJ2-7 TRBV5-5 TRBD1 TGTGCCAGCAGCTTGAGTTTTGTGGACAGGAAATACGAGCAGTACTTC CASSLSFVDRKYEQYF
TRBJ1-1 TRBV7-2 . TGTGCCATCCAGCTTGAGGCACGACCGGCTTTCTTT CAIQLEARPAFF
TRBJ2-5 TRBV6-5 TRBD2 TGTGCCAGCAGTTCCGGACTAGCCCAAGAGACCCAGTACTTC CASSSGLAQETQYF
TRBJ1-2 TRBV29-1 . TGCAGCGTAGGGGAACTCGGCTATGGCTACACCTTC CSVGELGYGYTF
TRBJ2-5 TRBV6-8 TRBD1 TGTGCCGGTGGGACAGGGAGGAGGGAGACCCAGTACTTC CAGGTGRRETQYF
TRBJ2-3 TRBV6-5 . TGTGCCAGCAGCCCTAGCGAGGAGGCAGATACGCAGTATTTT CASSPSEEADTQYF